The entry that follows covers one TCR beta chain sequence. The table came from immunoSEQ multiplex PCR; TCRdb's copy has only in-frame clones and leaves some out. The repertoire holds 300,000 to 350,000 clones, with approximately 86% as singletons. The CDR3 is 14 amino acids. V shed 6 bases and J 1 base; nucleotides not matched to a gene: 5. From germline, CDR1 is MDHEN and CDR2 SYDVKM. These data come from a study of blood T cell repertoires in COVID-19. As for the study in general: COVID-19 samples collected from the United States, Italy and Spain covered acute and convalescent phases.

This sequence was found in a woman aged 40-49 years with acute COVID-19. Sequencing input: PBMCs or T cells enriched from blood (not recorded which). The chain couples TRBV28 to TRBJ1-1; 7 positions match TRBD1. The CDR3 region is CASSPGQQNTEAFF. The CDR3 nucleotides are TGTGCCAGCAGCCCGGGACAGCAGAACACTGAAGCTTTCTTT. Complete variable domain (other parts from reference TRBV28 and TRBJ1-1): DVKVTQSSRYLVKRTGEKVFLECVQDMDHENMFWYRQDPGLGLRLIYFSYDVKMKEKGDIPEGYSVSREKKERFSLILESASTNQTSMYLCASSPGQQNTEAFFGQGTRLTVV.